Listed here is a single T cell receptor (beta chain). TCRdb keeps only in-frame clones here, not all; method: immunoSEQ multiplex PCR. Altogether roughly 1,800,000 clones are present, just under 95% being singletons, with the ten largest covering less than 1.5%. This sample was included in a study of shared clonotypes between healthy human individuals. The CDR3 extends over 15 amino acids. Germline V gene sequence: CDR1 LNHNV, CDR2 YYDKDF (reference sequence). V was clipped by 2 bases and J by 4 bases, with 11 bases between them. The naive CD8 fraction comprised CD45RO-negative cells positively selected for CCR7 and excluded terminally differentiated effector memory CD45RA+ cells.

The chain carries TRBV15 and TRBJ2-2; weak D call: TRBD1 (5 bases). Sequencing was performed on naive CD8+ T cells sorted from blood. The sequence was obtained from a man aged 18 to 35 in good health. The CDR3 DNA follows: TGTGCCACCAGCAGACAGGGCAGTGTCACCGGGGAGCTGTTTTTT. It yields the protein CATSRQGSVTGELFF.